This TCR beta chain was identified during a study of cytomegalovirus exposure and HLA in healthy donors. The primer mix had 60 Vbeta and 13 Jbeta primers. The method was immunoSEQ multiplex PCR; TCRdb's version includes in-frame clones alone and lacks a portion of them. The top ten hold under 6.5% of the sample, which has roughly 130,000 clones, roughly 68% seen once. CDR1 is SNHLY, CDR2 FYNNEI, per germline. V dropped 7 bases and J dropped 9; count of bases not matched to a gene: 14. The CDR3 is 15 amino acids. The receptor comes from a woman in her fifties or sixties in good health and CMV-seropositive. This rearrangement joins TRBV2 to TRBJ1-2, with TRBD1 matching over 10 bases. Sequences were obtained from PBMCs. The CDR3, as DNA: TGTGCCAGCAAAGGGACAGGGGCGGATCTATGGAGCTACACCTTC. It codes for CASKGTGADLWSYTF.